Sequencing of this T cell receptor (beta chain) was carried out in a study of cytomegalovirus exposure and HLA in healthy donors. Study as a whole: The approximately 120 validation repertoires, a later analysis reported, used the same platform as the 600 to 700 first-cohort repertoires.

Clones were read by immunoSEQ multiplex PCR, and TCRdb kept only the in-frame ones, dropping some. This sample yields a few hundred thousand clones, of which around 86% are seen a single time; 1% belongs to the top ten. Worth noting for this clone: What it binds is unknown.

Study-level findings and limits: Testing in vitro showed three CMV-associated chains specific for CMV antigens. Rarity held for most TCR sequences, but there were some public TCRs that occurred in many donors.

CDR3 length: 16 amino acids. This clonotype was obtained from a woman aged 18-30 years in good health and CMV-seronegative. Sequencing input: PBMCs. The genes are TRBV21-1 and TRBJ2-5; TRBD1, the table's D call, was not compared with the DNA. TRBV21-1 is annotated as a pseudogene. CDR3 loop: CASVPKGRLVLKTQYF. CDR3 bases: TGTGCCAGCGTCCCAAAGGGGCGTCTTGTTTTAAAGACCCAGTACTTC.